Listed below are T cell receptor beta chains from one sample, sequenced in a study of spatial heterogeneity in lung cancer. Via MiXCR, TCRdb re-called the 5' RACE reads, giving one row per CDR3 protein. The sample has 23,000 or so distinct CDR3 sequences; about 6% are singletons. The specimen was lung tumor tissue, collected at surgery. Receptors were obtained from a male donor with early-stage non-small cell lung cancer. The CDR3 runs from the conserved cysteine through the conserved F or W. Fields, in order: D gene, J gene, V gene, clone size, CDR3 length, CDR3 protein, CDR3 DNA. D genes are given only for firm matches. A clone size is listed for some rows: how often the clone was seen (once, few, many), or a class if it is expanded.

d_call: TRBD1; j_call: TRBJ2-7; v_call: TRBV12-3/TRBV12-4; clone_size: NA; cdr3_length: 14; cdr3_aa: CASKEGQGRYEQYF; cdr3_nt: TGTGCCAGCAAGGAGGGACAGGGTCGATACGAGCAGTACTTC
d_call: TRBD2; j_call: TRBJ2-3; v_call: TRBV9; clone_size: few; cdr3_length: 18; cdr3_aa: CASSLYGELAGGTDTQYF; cdr3_nt: TGTGCCAGCAGCCTTTACGGGGAGCTAGCGGGAGGTACAGATACGCAGTATTTT
d_call: NA; j_call: TRBJ1-1; v_call: TRBV21-1; clone_size: many; cdr3_length: 14; cdr3_aa: CASSKQGGEGEAFF; cdr3_nt: TGTGCCAGCAGCAAACAAGGGGGCGAGGGTGAAGCTTTCTTT
d_call: NA; j_call: TRBJ1-4; v_call: TRBV7-6; clone_size: many; cdr3_length: 15; cdr3_aa: CASSGLTGHFEKLFF; cdr3_nt: TGTGCCAGCAGCGGCCTGACAGGACATTTCGAAAAACTGTTTTTT
d_call: TRBD2; j_call: TRBJ2-1; v_call: TRBV6-2/TRBV6-3; clone_size: many; cdr3_length: 15; cdr3_aa: CASSFGLAAYNEQFF; cdr3_nt: TGTGCCAGCAGTTTTGGCCTAGCGGCATACAATGAGCAGTTCTTC
d_call: TRBD1; j_call: TRBJ2-5; v_call: TRBV11-2; clone_size: many; cdr3_length: 15; cdr3_aa: CASSSGTGSWETQYF; cdr3_nt: TGTGCCAGCAGTTCCGGGACAGGGAGTTGGGAGACCCAGTACTTC
d_call: NA; j_call: TRBJ2-3; v_call: TRBV6-2/TRBV6-3; clone_size: many; cdr3_length: 14; cdr3_aa: CASTRPGPVVEQYF; cdr3_nt: TGTGCCAGCACCCGTCCGGGCCCCGTTGTAGAGCAGTATTTT
d_call: TRBD2; j_call: TRBJ2-7; v_call: TRBV4-2; clone_size: many; cdr3_length: 16; cdr3_aa: CASSPLGTSGSYEQYF; cdr3_nt: TGTGCCAGCAGCCCCCTGGGGACTAGCGGCTCCTACGAGCAGTACTTC
d_call: NA; j_call: TRBJ2-1; v_call: TRBV30; clone_size: few; cdr3_length: 13; cdr3_aa: CAKGSGSFNEQFF; cdr3_nt: TGTGCCAAGGGATCAGGGTCCTTCAATGAGCAGTTCTTC
d_call: NA; j_call: TRBJ1-5; v_call: TRBV7-2; clone_size: NA; cdr3_length: 13; cdr3_aa: CASSLDRAQPQHF; cdr3_nt: TGTGCCAGCAGCTTAGATCGGGCTCAGCCCCAGCATTTT
d_call: TRBD2; j_call: TRBJ2-5; v_call: TRBV5-1; clone_size: many; cdr3_length: 15; cdr3_aa: CASSLVSGGQETQYF; cdr3_nt: TGCGCCAGCAGCTTAGTGTCGGGGGGCCAAGAGACCCAGTACTTC
d_call: TRBD2; j_call: TRBJ2-7; v_call: TRBV6-5; clone_size: NA; cdr3_length: 17; cdr3_aa: CASSYSGGFGGSDEQYF; cdr3_nt: TGTGCCAGCAGTTACTCGGGGGGGTTTGGCGGGAGTGACGAGCAGTACTTC
d_call: NA; j_call: TRBJ1-1; v_call: TRBV4-2; clone_size: many; cdr3_length: 14; cdr3_aa: CASSQGMRGTEAFF; cdr3_nt: TGTGCCAGCAGCCAAGGCATGAGGGGCACTGAAGCTTTCTTT
d_call: NA; j_call: TRBJ2-1; v_call: TRBV5-1; clone_size: many; cdr3_length: 14; cdr3_aa: CASSLAGTRDEQFF; cdr3_nt: TGCGCCAGCAGCTTGGCCGGGACTCGGGATGAGCAGTTCTTC
d_call: TRBD1; j_call: TRBJ2-7; v_call: TRBV2; clone_size: NA; cdr3_length: 15; cdr3_aa: CASRAGTGGNYEQYF; cdr3_nt: TGTGCCAGCAGAGCCGGGACAGGGGGGAACTACGAGCAGTACTTC
d_call: NA; j_call: TRBJ2-1; v_call: TRBV10-3; clone_size: many; cdr3_length: 14; cdr3_aa: CAITPRGVGNEQFF; cdr3_nt: TGTGCCATCACCCCTAGGGGGGTAGGCAATGAGCAGTTCTTC
d_call: TRBD1; j_call: TRBJ2-7; v_call: TRBV29-1; clone_size: many; cdr3_length: 13; cdr3_aa: CSVEGTGGDEQYF; cdr3_nt: TGCAGCGTTGAAGGGACAGGGGGGGACGAGCAGTACTTC
d_call: TRBD1; j_call: TRBJ1-1; v_call: TRBV7-2; clone_size: many; cdr3_length: 15; cdr3_aa: CASSLLTGGETEAFF; cdr3_nt: TGTGCCAGCAGCTTACTGACAGGGGGCGAGACTGAAGCTTTCTTT
d_call: NA; j_call: TRBJ2-7; v_call: TRBV28; clone_size: many; cdr3_length: 16; cdr3_aa: CASNPPGMSSSYEQYF; cdr3_nt: TGTGCCAGCAACCCCCCGGGGATGAGTAGCTCCTACGAGCAGTACTTC
d_call: NA; j_call: TRBJ2-6; v_call: TRBV11-2; clone_size: few; cdr3_length: 13; cdr3_aa: CASRRPGANVLTF; cdr3_nt: TGTGCCAGCAGGCGACCTGGGGCCAACGTCCTGACTTTC
d_call: NA; j_call: TRBJ2-1; v_call: TRBV27; clone_size: many; cdr3_length: 15; cdr3_aa: CASSLSREQYNEQFF; cdr3_nt: TGTGCCAGCAGTTTATCGAGGGAACAGTACAATGAGCAGTTCTTC
d_call: NA; j_call: TRBJ1-1; v_call: TRBV7-3; clone_size: many; cdr3_length: 13; cdr3_aa: CASSLWLDTEAFF; cdr3_nt: TGTGCCAGCAGCTTATGGCTGGACACTGAAGCTTTCTTT
d_call: NA; j_call: TRBJ1-4; v_call: TRBV25-1; clone_size: many; cdr3_length: 13; cdr3_aa: CASTSSTNEKLFF; cdr3_nt: TGTGCCAGCACTAGCTCAACTAATGAAAAACTGTTTTTT
d_call: NA; j_call: TRBJ2-5; v_call: TRBV3-1; clone_size: medium-sized; cdr3_length: 13; cdr3_aa: CASSQGTLGTQYF; cdr3_nt: TGTGCCAGCAGCCAAGGGACTCTAGGGACCCAGTACTTC
d_call: NA; j_call: TRBJ2-7; v_call: TRBV7-2; clone_size: NA; cdr3_length: 14; cdr3_aa: CASSLDRLDNEQYF; cdr3_nt: TGTGCCAGCAGCTTAGATAGACTAGATAACGAGCAGTACTTC
d_call: NA; j_call: TRBJ1-1; v_call: TRBV3-1; clone_size: NA; cdr3_length: 16; cdr3_aa: CASSQDGPRANTEAFF; cdr3_nt: TGTGCCAGCAGCCAAGATGGGCCCAGGGCAAACACTGAAGCTTTCTTT
d_call: TRBD2; j_call: TRBJ2-1; v_call: TRBV20-1; clone_size: many; cdr3_length: 15; cdr3_aa: CSASDRTSGRVEQFF; cdr3_nt: TGCAGTGCTAGCGACCGGACTAGCGGGAGGGTGGAGCAGTTCTTC
d_call: NA; j_call: TRBJ1-1; v_call: TRBV7-9; clone_size: few; cdr3_length: 13; cdr3_aa: CASRAGVQTEAFF; cdr3_nt: TGTGCCAGCAGAGCAGGCGTTCAGACTGAAGCCTTCTTT
d_call: NA; j_call: TRBJ2-1; v_call: TRBV2; clone_size: few; cdr3_length: 15; cdr3_aa: CASSVGRGSYNEQFF; cdr3_nt: TGTGCCAGCAGTGTTGGGCGGGGATCATACAATGAGCAGTTCTTC
d_call: TRBD1; j_call: TRBJ2-6; v_call: TRBV19; clone_size: many; cdr3_length: 19; cdr3_aa: CASSTTGQGWKSGANVLTF; cdr3_nt: TGTGCCAGTAGTACGACGGGACAGGGGTGGAAGTCTGGGGCCAACGTCCTGACTTTC
d_call: TRBD2; j_call: TRBJ2-1; v_call: TRBV20-1; clone_size: NA; cdr3_length: 13; cdr3_aa: CSASLAGGKKQFF; cdr3_nt: TGCAGTGCTAGTTTGGCGGGAGGAAAAAAGCAGTTCTTC
d_call: NA; j_call: TRBJ2-1; v_call: TRBV19; clone_size: many; cdr3_length: 15; cdr3_aa: CASSLAQGGYNEQFF; cdr3_nt: TGTGCCAGTAGTCTGGCCCAGGGGGGGTACAATGAGCAGTTCTTC
d_call: NA; j_call: TRBJ2-1; v_call: TRBV6-2/TRBV6-3; clone_size: many; cdr3_length: 15; cdr3_aa: CASSYGRVSYNEQFF; cdr3_nt: TGTGCCAGCAGTTACGGTCGGGTCTCCTACAATGAGCAGTTCTTC
d_call: NA; j_call: TRBJ1-5; v_call: TRBV7-8; clone_size: many; cdr3_length: 17; cdr3_aa: CASSLRSTPSGDQPQHF; cdr3_nt: TGTGCCAGCAGCTTACGGTCCACCCCCTCGGGGGATCAGCCCCAGCATTTT
d_call: TRBD2; j_call: TRBJ2-2; v_call: TRBV5-1; clone_size: many; cdr3_length: 16; cdr3_aa: CASRPTSGRFSGELFF; cdr3_nt: TGCGCCAGCAGACCCACTAGCGGGAGGTTCAGCGGGGAGCTGTTTTTT
d_call: TRBD1; j_call: TRBJ1-2; v_call: TRBV28; clone_size: many; cdr3_length: 14; cdr3_aa: CASSLGGTVYGYTF; cdr3_nt: TGTGCCAGCAGTTTAGGGGGGACAGTCTATGGCTACACCTTC
d_call: NA; j_call: TRBJ1-1; v_call: TRBV29-1; clone_size: many; cdr3_length: 13; cdr3_aa: CSVVDYGRTEAFF; cdr3_nt: TGCAGCGTTGTGGACTACGGACGCACTGAAGCTTTCTTT
d_call: NA; j_call: TRBJ1-5; v_call: TRBV12-3/TRBV12-4; clone_size: many; cdr3_length: 15; cdr3_aa: CASSLGRNHNQPQHF; cdr3_nt: TGTGCCAGCAGTTTAGGAAGAAATCACAATCAGCCCCAGCATTTT
d_call: NA; j_call: TRBJ2-3; v_call: TRBV11-2; clone_size: many; cdr3_length: 14; cdr3_aa: CASSLNLGTDTQYF; cdr3_nt: TGTGCCAGCAGCTTAAACCTAGGCACAGATACGCAGTATTTT
d_call: NA; j_call: TRBJ2-6; v_call: TRBV11-2; clone_size: many; cdr3_length: 15; cdr3_aa: CASSSRGSGANVLTF; cdr3_nt: TGTGCCAGCAGCAGCAGGGGCTCTGGGGCCAACGTCCTGACTTTC
d_call: NA; j_call: TRBJ1-2; v_call: TRBV28; clone_size: many; cdr3_length: 13; cdr3_aa: CASISGWRYGYTF; cdr3_nt: TGTGCCAGCATTTCCGGGTGGCGCTATGGCTACACCTTC
d_call: TRBD2; j_call: TRBJ2-7; v_call: TRBV3-1; clone_size: NA; cdr3_length: 13; cdr3_aa: CASSQVVGLVLYF; cdr3_nt: TGTGCCAGCAGCCAAGTGGTGGGACTAGTTTTGTACTTC
d_call: NA; j_call: TRBJ1-5; v_call: TRBV6-2/TRBV6-3; clone_size: many; cdr3_length: 15; cdr3_aa: CASSHAGLSNQPQHF; cdr3_nt: TGTGCCAGCAGCCACGCAGGTCTTAGCAATCAGCCCCAGCATTTT
d_call: NA; j_call: TRBJ2-1; v_call: TRBV5-6; clone_size: many; cdr3_length: 19; cdr3_aa: CASSPLGEGWGASYNEQFF; cdr3_nt: TGTGCCAGCAGCCCCTTGGGAGAGGGTTGGGGGGCGTCCTACAATGAGCAGTTCTTC
d_call: TRBD2; j_call: TRBJ2-1; v_call: TRBV25-1; clone_size: many; cdr3_length: 15; cdr3_aa: CASSDSGRAINEQFF; cdr3_nt: TGTGCCAGCAGTGATAGCGGGAGGGCGATCAATGAGCAGTTCTTC
d_call: NA; j_call: TRBJ1-2; v_call: TRBV6-2/TRBV6-3; clone_size: many; cdr3_length: 15; cdr3_aa: CASSYSSRAPYGYTF; cdr3_nt: TGTGCCAGCAGTTACTCGAGCAGGGCCCCCTATGGCTACACCTTC
d_call: NA; j_call: TRBJ2-2; v_call: TRBV11-1; clone_size: many; cdr3_length: 18; cdr3_aa: CASSEIHRGQKNTGELFF; cdr3_nt: TGTGCCAGCAGCGAGATCCACCGGGGGCAGAAGAACACCGGGGAGCTGTTTTTT
d_call: NA; j_call: TRBJ1-1; v_call: TRBV5-5; clone_size: many; cdr3_length: 14; cdr3_aa: CASSSRVGLTEAFF; cdr3_nt: TGTGCCAGCAGTTCTAGGGTGGGCCTCACTGAAGCTTTCTTT